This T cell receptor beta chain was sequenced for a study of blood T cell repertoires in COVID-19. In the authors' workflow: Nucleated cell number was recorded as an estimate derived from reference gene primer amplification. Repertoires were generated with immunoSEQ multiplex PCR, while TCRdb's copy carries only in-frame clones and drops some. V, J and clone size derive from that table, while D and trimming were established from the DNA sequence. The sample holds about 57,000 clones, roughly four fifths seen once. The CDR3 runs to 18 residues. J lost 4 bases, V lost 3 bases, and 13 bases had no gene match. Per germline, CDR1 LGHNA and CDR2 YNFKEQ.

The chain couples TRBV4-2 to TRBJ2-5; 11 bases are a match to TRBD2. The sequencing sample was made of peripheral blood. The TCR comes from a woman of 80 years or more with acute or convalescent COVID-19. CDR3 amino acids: CASSQGLDISGRGETQYF. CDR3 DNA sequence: TGTGCCAGCAGCCAGGGCCTTGACATTAGCGGGAGGGGAGAGACCCAGTACTTC.